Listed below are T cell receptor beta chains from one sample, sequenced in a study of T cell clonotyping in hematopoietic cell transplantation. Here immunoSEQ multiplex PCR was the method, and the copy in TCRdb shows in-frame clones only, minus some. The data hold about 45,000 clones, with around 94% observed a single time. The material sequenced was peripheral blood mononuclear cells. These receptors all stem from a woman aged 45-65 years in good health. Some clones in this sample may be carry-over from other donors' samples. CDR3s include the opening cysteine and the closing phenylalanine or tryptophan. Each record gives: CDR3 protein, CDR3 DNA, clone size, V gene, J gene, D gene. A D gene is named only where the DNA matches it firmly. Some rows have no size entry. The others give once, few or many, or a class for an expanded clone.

CASSSRLIADTQYF	TGTGCCAGCAGCTCGAGACTAATCGCCGATACGCAGTATTTT	NA	TRBV25-1	TRBJ2-3	NA
CASSTRVANTEAFF	TGCGCCAGCAGCACCAGGGTGGCTAACACTGAAGCTTTCTTT	NA	TRBV4-3	TRBJ1-1	NA
CASSYSTLVPGTEAFF	TGTGCCAGCAGTTACTCGACCCTCGTACCGGGCACTGAAGCTTTCTTT	NA	TRBV6-5	TRBJ1-1	NA
CASSLLAEQGGNTIYF	TGTGCCAGCAGTTTATTAGCCGAACAGGGGGGAAACACCATATATTTT	NA	TRBV28	TRBJ1-3	TRBD1
CASNREGLAGVDTQYF	TGTGCCAGCAACCGGGAGGGACTAGCGGGGGTAGATACGCAGTATTTT	NA	TRBV5-4	TRBJ2-3	TRBD2
CASASERGLETQYF	TGTGCCAGCGCGAGTGAGAGGGGTCTAGAGACCCAGTACTTC	once	TRBV6-1	TRBJ2-5	NA
CASSSGPADEKLFF	TGTGCCAGCAGCTCCGGCCCAGCCGATGAAAAACTGTTTTTT	NA	TRBV7-2	TRBJ1-4	NA
CASSILGGGGSQPQHF	TGTGCCAGTAGTATCTTGGGTGGAGGGGGCTCCCAGCCCCAGCATTTT	NA	TRBV19	TRBJ1-5	TRBD1
CSVEDGAYGYTF	TGCAGCGTTGAAGATGGGGCTTATGGCTACACCTTC	NA	TRBV29-1	TRBJ1-2	NA
CASSLGAGTETQYF	TGTGCCAGCAGCTTAGGTGCGGGGACGGAGACCCAGTACTTC	NA	TRBV11-3	TRBJ2-5	NA
CSVEERITDTQYF	TGCAGCGTTGAAGAGCGGATCACAGATACGCAGTATTTT	NA	TRBV29-1	TRBJ2-3	NA
CASGEGVIHEQYF	TGTGCCAGCGGCGAGGGGGTGATTCACGAGCAGTACTTC	NA	TRBV11-3	TRBJ2-7	NA
CASSTEEEKLFF	TGTGCCAGCAGTACCGAGGAGGAAAAACTGTTTTTT	NA	TRBV2	TRBJ1-4	NA
CASSEVDYGYTF	TGTGCCAGCAGTGAAGTAGACTATGGCTACACCTTC	NA	TRBV6-1	TRBJ1-2	NA
CASSLGGTYGYTF	TGTGCCAGCAGCTTAGGCGGGACCTATGGCTACACCTTC	once	TRBV7-2	TRBJ1-2	NA
CASTRTSGGDTQYF	TGTGCCAGTACCCGGACTAGCGGGGGAGATACGCAGTATTTT	NA	TRBV9	TRBJ2-3	TRBD2
CASSVGVLVNEQFF	TGTGCCAGCAGCGTAGGTGTTTTGGTTAATGAGCAGTTCTTC	few	TRBV9	TRBJ2-1	NA
CASSIGTGGSYEQYF	TGCGCCAGCAGCATCGGGACAGGGGGGTCCTACGAGCAGTACTTC	NA	TRBV5-1	TRBJ2-7	TRBD1
CSVGQGEETQYF	TGCAGCGTTGGGCAGGGAGAAGAGACCCAGTACTTC	NA	TRBV29-1	TRBJ2-5	NA
CASNQDRGNQPQHF	TGTGCCAGCAACCAGGACCGGGGCAATCAGCCCCAGCATTTT	NA	TRBV6-1	TRBJ1-5	NA
CASSPGRGWDTQYF	TGTGCCAGCAGCCCGGGACGCGGATGGGATACGCAGTATTTT	NA	TRBV7-2	TRBJ2-3	NA
CAISRPGLAGGLDTQYF	TGTGCCATCAGCCGTCCGGGACTAGCGGGGGGGTTAGATACGCAGTATTTT	NA	TRBV10-3	TRBJ2-3	TRBD2
CASSAQNTEAFF	TGTGCCAGCAGCGCACAAAACACTGAAGCTTTCTTT	NA	TRBV5-6	TRBJ1-1	NA
CASSPQTSGGPYNEQFF	TGTGCCAGCAGCCCCCAGACTAGCGGGGGGCCCTACAATGAGCAGTTCTTC	NA	TRBV7-8	TRBJ2-1	TRBD2
CASSLGGQSYEQYF	TGTGCCAGCAGTTTAGGGGGACAGTCCTACGAGCAGTACTTC	NA	TRBV28	TRBJ2-7	TRBD1
CASRRFTTEQFF	TGTGCCAGCAGGCGGTTTACTACTGAGCAGTTCTTC	NA	TRBV28	TRBJ2-1	NA
CASVKWGEEEKLFF	TGTGCCAGCGTTAAGTGGGGAGAAGAGGAAAAACTGTTTTTT	NA	TRBV6-1	TRBJ1-4	NA
CASSLVAGGAYNEQFF	TGCGCCAGCAGCTTGGTGGCGGGGGGCGCCTACAATGAGCAGTTCTTC	NA	TRBV5-1	TRBJ2-1	TRBD2
CASSLLRYRGYEQYF	TGTGCCAGCAGCCTACTTCGCTACAGAGGTTACGAGCAGTACTTC	NA	TRBV5-6	TRBJ2-7	NA
CASRGQRNTEAFF	TGTGCCAGCAGAGGGCAGAGAAACACTGAAGCTTTCTTT	NA	TRBV2	TRBJ1-1	NA
CASSFLTSSTGELFF	TGTGCCAGCAGCTTCTTGACTAGCAGCACCGGGGAGCTGTTTTTT	NA	TRBV7-2	TRBJ2-2	TRBD2
CASSLESGELFF	TGTGCCAGCAGCTTAGAATCCGGGGAGCTGTTTTTT	NA	TRBV11-3	TRBJ2-2	NA
CASSLTFSSLVVKDTQYF	TGTGCCAGCAGCTTAACGTTTTCTAGTTTAGTCGTGAAGGATACGCAGTATTTT	NA	TRBV7-3	TRBJ2-3	NA
CASSPSGVEETQYF	TGTGCCAGCAGCCCCTCCGGGGTTGAAGAGACCCAGTACTTC	NA	TRBV14	TRBJ2-5	NA
CASSEKGDRQQYF	TGTGCCAGCAGTGAAAAGGGTGACAGGCAGCAGTACTTC	NA	TRBV6-1	TRBJ2-7	NA
CASSLAPQGVNTEAFF	TGCGCCAGCAGCTTGGCCCCACAGGGGGTGAACACTGAAGCTTTCTTT	NA	TRBV5-1	TRBJ1-1	TRBD1
CASSLNPNTGELFF	TGTGCCAGCAGCTTAAACCCAAACACCGGGGAGCTGTTTTTT	medium-sized	TRBV7-9	TRBJ2-2	NA
CASSESGGAHNEQFF	TGTGCCAGCAGTGAGAGCGGGGGGGCCCACAATGAGCAGTTCTTC	NA	TRBV6-4	TRBJ2-1	TRBD2
CASSLGSGGAYEQFF	TGCGCCAGCAGCTTGGGTAGCGGGGGGGCCTATGAGCAGTTCTTC	NA	TRBV5-1	TRBJ2-1	TRBD2
CASSPIRDMSNYGYTF	TGTGCCAGCAGCCCAATAAGGGACATGTCGAACTATGGCTACACCTTC	once	TRBV7-3	TRBJ1-2	NA
CASSEDRDSNYGYTF	TGTGCCAGCTCAGAGGACAGGGATTCCAACTATGGCTACACCTTC	NA	TRBV18	TRBJ1-2	TRBD1
CASWTRMNTEAFF	TGCGCCAGCTGGACAAGAATGAACACTGAAGCTTTCTTT	NA	TRBV10-1	TRBJ1-1	NA
CASRQPAGIYGYTF	TGTGCCAGCAGACAACCGGCTGGAATCTATGGCTACACCTTC	NA	TRBV6-5	TRBJ1-2	NA
CASSQVPGTDTQYF	TGCGCCAGCAGCCAAGTTCCAGGGACAGATACGCAGTATTTT	NA	TRBV4-1	TRBJ2-3	NA
CASSPSSGNTGELFF	TGTGCCAGCAGCCCGTCCAGCGGGAACACCGGGGAGCTGTTTTTT	NA	TRBV7-2	TRBJ2-2	NA
CASSLVGGETQYF	TGTGCCAGCAGCTTAGTTGGAGGAGAGACCCAGTACTTC	NA	TRBV13	TRBJ2-5	NA
CASSGSGGHADTQYF	TGTGCCAGCAGTGGCTCGGGGGGCCATGCAGATACGCAGTATTTT	NA	TRBV6-1	TRBJ2-3	NA
CASRVGQIEKLFF	TGTGCCAGCAGGGTCGGACAGATTGAAAAACTGTTTTTT	NA	TRBV2	TRBJ1-4	NA
CAYRETGGRYEQYF	TGTGCCTACCGTGAGACAGGGGGACGCTACGAGCAGTACTTC	NA	TRBV6-1	TRBJ2-7	TRBD1
CASSLTRGASDTQYF	TGCGCCAGCAGCTTGACGAGGGGGGCATCCGATACGCAGTATTTT	NA	TRBV5-1	TRBJ2-3	NA
CASSIGTDEETQYF	TGTGCCAGCAGCATCGGGACAGATGAAGAGACCCAGTACTTC	NA	TRBV5-4	TRBJ2-5	TRBD1
CASSLYDRGTYEQYF	TGTGCCAGCAGTTTATACGACAGGGGTACCTACGAGCAGTACTTC	NA	TRBV27	TRBJ2-7	TRBD1
CASSYVFEGSTLNQPQHF	TGTGCCAGCAGTTATGTGTTCGAAGGATCTACCCTCAATCAGCCCCAGCATTTT	NA	TRBV27	TRBJ1-5	NA
CASSAMNTEAFF	TGTGCCAGCAGCGCTATGAACACTGAAGCTTTCTTT	NA	TRBV11-3	TRBJ1-1	NA
CASSPRRNTGELFF	TGTGCCAGTAGTCCCCGCAGGAACACCGGGGAGCTGTTTTTT	NA	TRBV19	TRBJ2-2	NA
CASSYSRGAQPQHF	TGTGCCAGCAGTTACTCTAGGGGAGCTCAGCCCCAGCATTTT	NA	TRBV6-5	TRBJ1-5	NA
CASSGRGANSPLHF	TGTGCCAGCAGCGGTCGAGGAGCGAATTCACCCCTCCACTTT	NA	TRBV9	TRBJ1-6	NA
CASSRVDRLNTEAFF	TGTGCCAGCAGCCGAGTGGACAGGTTGAACACTGAAGCTTTCTTT	NA	TRBV7-2	TRBJ1-1	TRBD1
CASRSLEGSSYNEQFF	TGTGCCAGCAGGAGCCTGGAGGGCTCATCCTACAATGAGCAGTTCTTC	NA	TRBV25-1	TRBJ2-1	NA